This T cell receptor (beta chain) was sequenced in a study of blood T cell repertoires in COVID-19. Study in general: Collection of acute and convalescent COVID-19 samples took place in the United States, Italy and Spain. In each case, the material was cDNA or gDNA derived from T cells, B-cell-depleted T cells, or PBMCs.

Per the study methods: Reference gene primer amplification gave nucleated cell count estimates. Assay: immunoSEQ multiplex PCR; the TCRdb copy retains only in-frame clones and omits some. That table gives V, J and clone size, and the DNA gave D and trimming. The data contain about 98,000 clones, approximately 84% of them seen just once; the ten biggest clones take up around 4%. V was clipped by 5 bases and J by 0 bases, with 5 bases between them. Germline CDR1 reads LGHDT; CDR2 reads YNNKEL (reference sequence). This CDR3 comprises 12 residues. This clonotype was sampled from a human donor in a cohort sampled during active COVID-19. Material: peripheral blood. The chain is built from TRBV3-1 (or the pseudogene TRBV3-2) and TRBJ2-7, with D hard to call. For the CDR3, the DNA is TGTGCCAGCAGCTACAGCTCCTACGAGCAGTACTTC. Amino acids: CASSYSSYEQYF.